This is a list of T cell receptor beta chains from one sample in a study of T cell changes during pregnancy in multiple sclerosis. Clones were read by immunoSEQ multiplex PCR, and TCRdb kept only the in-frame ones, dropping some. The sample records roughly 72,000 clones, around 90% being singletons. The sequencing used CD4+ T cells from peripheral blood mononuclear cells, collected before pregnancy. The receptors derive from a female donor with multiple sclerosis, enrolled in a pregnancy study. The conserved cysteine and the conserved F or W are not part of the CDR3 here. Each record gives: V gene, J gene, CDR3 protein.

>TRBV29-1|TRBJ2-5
SVKSQETQY
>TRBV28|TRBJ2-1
ASSSIILKGDRDYNEQF
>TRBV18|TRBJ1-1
ASSPRQGDTEAF
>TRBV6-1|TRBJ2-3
ASSERGGRTSHQSTDTQY
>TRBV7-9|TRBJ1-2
ASSLGTDANYGYT
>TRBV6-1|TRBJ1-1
ASSLGRNTEAF
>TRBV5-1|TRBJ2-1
ASSLVAGSSYNEQF
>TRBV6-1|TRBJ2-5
ASRKGGPAETQY
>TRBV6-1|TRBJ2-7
ASSPLRGVFEQY
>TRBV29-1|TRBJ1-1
SVGRGGNTEAF
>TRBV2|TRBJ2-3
ASRRSSLTDTQY
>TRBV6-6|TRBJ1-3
ASSGTSGNTIY
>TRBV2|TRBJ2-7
ASMTRDKTLYEQY
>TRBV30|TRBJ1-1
AWSARQNTEAF
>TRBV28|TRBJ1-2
ASSFSGRDPNLLYGYT
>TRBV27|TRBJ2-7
ASTRTGHRDEQY
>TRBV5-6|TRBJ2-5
ASSFGVGSGGEGETQY
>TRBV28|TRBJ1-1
ASSKTGEEGTEAF
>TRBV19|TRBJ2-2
ASKKFGLDTGELF
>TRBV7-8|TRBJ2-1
ASSLGTSGRWGGNEQF
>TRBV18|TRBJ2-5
ASSPPGIQETQY
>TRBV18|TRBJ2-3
ASSPIDHREADTQY
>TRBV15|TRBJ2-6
ATSRASNVLT
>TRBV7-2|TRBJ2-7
ASSLRGTSPPEQY
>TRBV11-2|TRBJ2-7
ASSLDRGIYEQY
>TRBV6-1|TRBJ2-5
ASSEWGGSQETQY
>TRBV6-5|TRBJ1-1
ASSYGTGLSSTEAF
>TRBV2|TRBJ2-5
ASSEGGETQY
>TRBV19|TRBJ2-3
ASSIAGQYDTQY